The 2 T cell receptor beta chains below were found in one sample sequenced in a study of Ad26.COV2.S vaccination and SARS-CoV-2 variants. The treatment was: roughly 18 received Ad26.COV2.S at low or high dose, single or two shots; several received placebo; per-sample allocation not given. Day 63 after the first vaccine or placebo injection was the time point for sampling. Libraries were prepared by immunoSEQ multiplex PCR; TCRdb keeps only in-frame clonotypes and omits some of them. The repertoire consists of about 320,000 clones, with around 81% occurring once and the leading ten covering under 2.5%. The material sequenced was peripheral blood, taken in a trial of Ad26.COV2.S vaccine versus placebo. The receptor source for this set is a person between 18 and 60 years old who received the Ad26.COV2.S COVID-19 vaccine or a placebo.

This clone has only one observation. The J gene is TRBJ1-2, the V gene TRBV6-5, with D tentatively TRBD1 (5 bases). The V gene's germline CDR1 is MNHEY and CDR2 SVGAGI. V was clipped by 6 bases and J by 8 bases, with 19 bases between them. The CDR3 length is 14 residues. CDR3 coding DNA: TGTGCCAGCAGACCCTGGGACGGACTGAGCGGCTACACCTTC. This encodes CASRPWDGLSGYTF.

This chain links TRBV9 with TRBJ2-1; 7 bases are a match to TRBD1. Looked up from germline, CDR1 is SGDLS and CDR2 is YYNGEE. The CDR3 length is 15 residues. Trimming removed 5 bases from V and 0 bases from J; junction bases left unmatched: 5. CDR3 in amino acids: CASRSTGSSYNEQFF. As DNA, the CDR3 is TGTGCCAGCAGGTCGACAGGGAGCTCCTACAATGAGCAGTTCTTC.